This TCR beta chain was recorded in a study of response to subunit inactivated influenza vaccine. In germline, CDR1 is SGHVS, CDR2 FQNEAQ. The germline V and J ends were trimmed by 5 bases and 5 bases, with 13 bases remaining between them. The CDR3 has 14 amino acids. One entry per CDR3 protein results from TCRdb running MiXCR on the RT-PCR reads. This sample has about 540,000 distinct CDR3 sequences, with roughly 25% found just once. The sample was also reused in another study, on T cells expressing NK-cell markers. That source adds: UMI-tagged 5'RACE template switching yielded the TCR beta cDNA. Sorted CD3+CD56-NKG2C+, CD3+CD56+NKG2C+ and CD3+CD56+NKG2C- T cells supplied the TCR beta repertoires.

The input for sequencing was CD4+ T cells sorted from PBMCs, taken 12 days after vaccination. The TCR comes from a man over 45 who received an inactivated influenza vaccine. The chain links TRBV7-8 to TRBJ2-1, with a possible D match to TRBD2 (6 bases). CDR3 DNA: TGTGCCAGCAGCAACAAGGAGCGGGACAATGAGCAGTTCTTC. Protein sequence: CASSNKERDNEQFF.